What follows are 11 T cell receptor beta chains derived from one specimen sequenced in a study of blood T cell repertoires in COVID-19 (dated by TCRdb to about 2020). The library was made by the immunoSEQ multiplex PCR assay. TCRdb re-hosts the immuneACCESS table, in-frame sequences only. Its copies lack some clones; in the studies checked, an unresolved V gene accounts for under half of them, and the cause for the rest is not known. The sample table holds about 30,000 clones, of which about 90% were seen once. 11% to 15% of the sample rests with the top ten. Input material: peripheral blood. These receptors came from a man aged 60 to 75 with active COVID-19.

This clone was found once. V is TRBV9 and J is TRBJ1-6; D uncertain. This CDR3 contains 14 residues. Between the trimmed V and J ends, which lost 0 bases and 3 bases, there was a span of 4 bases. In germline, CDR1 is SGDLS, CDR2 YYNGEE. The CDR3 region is CASSVGDYNSPLHF. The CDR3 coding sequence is TGTGCCAGCAGCGTAGGCGACTATAATTCACCCCTCCACTTT.

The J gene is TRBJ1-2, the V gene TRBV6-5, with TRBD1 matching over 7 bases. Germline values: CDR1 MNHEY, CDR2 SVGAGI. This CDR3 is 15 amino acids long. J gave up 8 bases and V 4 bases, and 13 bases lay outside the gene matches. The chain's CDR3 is CASSSEQGTAGGYTF. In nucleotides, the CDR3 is TGTGCCAGCAGTTCAGAACAGGGGACCGCGGGGGGCTACACCTTC.

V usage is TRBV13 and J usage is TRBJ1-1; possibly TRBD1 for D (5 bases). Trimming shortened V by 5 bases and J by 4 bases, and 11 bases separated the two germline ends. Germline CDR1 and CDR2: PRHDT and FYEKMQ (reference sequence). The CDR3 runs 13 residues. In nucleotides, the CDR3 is TGTGCCAGCAGCCCGGGGGGGGGCACTGAAGCTTTCTTT. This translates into CASSPGGGTEAFF.

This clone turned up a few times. The DNA for the CDR3 is TGTGCGAGTATGACTAGCGGAGAGACCCAGTACTTC. Its translation: CASMTSGETQYF. J is TRBJ2-5 and V is TRBV7-8, with 9 bases aligning to TRBD2. Germline V gene lookup returns CDR1 SGHVS and CDR2 FQNEAQ. CDR3 length: 12 amino acids.

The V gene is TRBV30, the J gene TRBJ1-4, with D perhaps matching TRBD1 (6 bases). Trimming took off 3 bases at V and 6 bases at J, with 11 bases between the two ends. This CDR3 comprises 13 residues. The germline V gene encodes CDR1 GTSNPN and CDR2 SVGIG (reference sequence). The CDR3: CAWSRGSYEKLFF. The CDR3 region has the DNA TGTGCCTGGAGCAGGGGCAGTTATGAAAAACTGTTTTTT.

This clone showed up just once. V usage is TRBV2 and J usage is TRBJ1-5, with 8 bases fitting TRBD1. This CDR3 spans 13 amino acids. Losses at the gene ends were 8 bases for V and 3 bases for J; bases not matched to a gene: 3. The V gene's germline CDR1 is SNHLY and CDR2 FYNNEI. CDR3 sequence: CASGQGYNQPQHF. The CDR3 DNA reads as TGTGCCAGCGGACAGGGATACAATCAGCCCCAGCATTTT.

The CDR3 DNA reads TGTGCCAGCATTTTCTGGACAGACTCCTACAATGAGCAGTTCTTC. This encodes CASIFWTDSYNEQFF. The genes are TRBV6-5 and TRBJ2-1; D is perhaps TRBD1 (6 bases). Germline lookup yields CDR1 MNHEY and CDR2 SVGAGI. V was clipped by 7 bases and J by 0 bases, with 13 bases between them. CDR3 length: 15 amino acids.

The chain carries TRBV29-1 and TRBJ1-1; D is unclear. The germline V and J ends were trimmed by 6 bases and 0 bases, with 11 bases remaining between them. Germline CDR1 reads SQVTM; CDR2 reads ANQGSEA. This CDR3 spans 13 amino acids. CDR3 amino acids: CSVASNLNTEAFF. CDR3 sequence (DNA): TGCAGCGTAGCAAGCAACTTGAACACTGAAGCTTTCTTT.

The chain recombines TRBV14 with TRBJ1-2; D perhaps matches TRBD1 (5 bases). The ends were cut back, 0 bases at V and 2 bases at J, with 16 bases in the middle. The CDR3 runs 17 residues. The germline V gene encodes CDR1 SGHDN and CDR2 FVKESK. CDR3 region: CASSQDGWQGLNYGYTF. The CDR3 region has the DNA TGTGCCAGCAGCCAAGATGGTTGGCAGGGACTAAACTATGGCTACACCTTC.

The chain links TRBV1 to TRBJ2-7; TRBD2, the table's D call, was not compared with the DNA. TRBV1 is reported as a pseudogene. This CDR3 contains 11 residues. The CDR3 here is CTSSHTDEQYF. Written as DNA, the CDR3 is TGCACCAGCAGCCATACGGACGAGCAGTACTTC.

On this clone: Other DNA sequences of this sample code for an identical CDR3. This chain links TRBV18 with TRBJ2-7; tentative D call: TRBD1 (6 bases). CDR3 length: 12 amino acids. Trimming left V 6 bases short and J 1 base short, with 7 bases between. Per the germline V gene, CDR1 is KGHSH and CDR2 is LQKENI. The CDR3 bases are TGTGCCAGCTCGGACAGTTCCTACGAGCAGTACTTC. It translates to CASSDSSYEQYF.